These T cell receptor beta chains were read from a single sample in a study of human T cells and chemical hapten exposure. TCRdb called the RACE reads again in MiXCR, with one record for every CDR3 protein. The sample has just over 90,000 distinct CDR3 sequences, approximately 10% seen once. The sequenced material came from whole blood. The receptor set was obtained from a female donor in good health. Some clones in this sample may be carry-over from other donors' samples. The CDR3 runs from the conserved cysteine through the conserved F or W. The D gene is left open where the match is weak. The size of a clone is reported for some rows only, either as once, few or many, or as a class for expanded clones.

DNA: TGCGCCAGCAGCTTGATCCTAGCGGGAGGGCTAGGAGATACGCAGTATTTT; CDR3: CASSLILAGGLGDTQYF; D: TRBD2; size: .; V: TRBV5-1; length: 17; J: TRBJ2-3
DNA: TGTGCCAGCAGCTTCCGGAACATTCAGTACTTC; CDR3: CASSFRNIQYF; D: .; size: many; V: TRBV7-8; length: 11; J: TRBJ2-4
DNA: TGTGCCAGTAGTATAGGGGGCGGGGACCGAAGGCAGTTCTTC; CDR3: CASSIGGGDRRQFF; D: .; size: few; V: TRBV19; length: 14; J: TRBJ2-1
DNA: TGTGCCAGCAGCCAAGGTATCCCGGGACTGGATTTCACAGATACGCAGTATTTT; CDR3: CASSQGIPGLDFTDTQYF; D: .; size: few; V: TRBV4-2; length: 18; J: TRBJ2-3
DNA: TGTGCCAGCAGCCCCTCGCCCCCCGGACACAACCCTTTGAACCACGAGCAGTACTTC; CDR3: CASSPSPPGHNPLNHEQYF; D: .; size: many; V: TRBV28; length: 19; J: TRBJ2-7
DNA: TGCAGTGCTAGTGGGACAGAGTCCTACGAGCAGTACTTC; CDR3: CSASGTESYEQYF; D: TRBD1; size: many; V: TRBV20-1; length: 13; J: TRBJ2-7
DNA: TGTGCCAGTAGTATAGGGCGGGAGTACAATGAGCAGTTCTTC; CDR3: CASSIGREYNEQFF; D: TRBD2; size: few; V: TRBV19; length: 14; J: TRBJ2-1
DNA: TGTGCCACAGGTGGGGGCTCCTACAATGAGCAGTTCTTC; CDR3: CATGGGSYNEQFF; D: .; size: .; V: TRBV28; length: 13; J: TRBJ2-1
DNA: TGTGCCAGCAGCTTGGCGGGATCGGCGAACACCGGGGAGCTGTTTTTT; CDR3: CASSLAGSANTGELFF; D: .; size: .; V: TRBV5-4; length: 16; J: TRBJ2-2
DNA: TGTGCCAGCAGCTTAGCGCGGCAGGCGTGGCGGGAGGTCTACAATGAGCAGTTCTTC; CDR3: CASSLARQAWREVYNEQFF; D: TRBD2; size: .; V: TRBV7-2; length: 19; J: TRBJ2-1
DNA: TGCAGCGCTAACCTAATGGATGAGCAGTTCTTC; CDR3: CSANLMDEQFF; D: .; size: .; V: TRBV29-1; length: 11; J: TRBJ2-1
DNA: TGTGCCAGCAGTGAAACAGTCATGAACACTGAAGCTTTCTTT; CDR3: CASSETVMNTEAFF; D: .; size: few; V: TRBV28; length: 14; J: TRBJ1-1
DNA: TGTGCCAGCAGTTACGTGGGAGGGTATACTGAGCAGTTCTTC; CDR3: CASSYVGGYTEQFF; D: TRBD2; size: .; V: TRBV6-2/TRBV6-3; length: 14; J: TRBJ2-1
DNA: TGCGCCAGCAGCGTGGAGGGAGGGGGCGCAGATACGCAGTATTTT; CDR3: CASSVEGGGADTQYF; D: .; size: .; V: TRBV5-1; length: 15; J: TRBJ2-3
DNA: TGTGCCAGCAGGTCTGAGACAGGTTCCCCCCAAGAGACCCAGTACTTC; CDR3: CASRSETGSPQETQYF; D: .; size: few; V: TRBV27; length: 16; J: TRBJ2-5
DNA: TGTGCCAGCAGCCTTCTCGCGGGAGGGGTGAATGAGCAGTTCTTC; CDR3: CASSLLAGGVNEQFF; D: TRBD2; size: .; V: TRBV14; length: 15; J: TRBJ2-1
DNA: TGTGCCATCAGTGGAGAGCAAAACACTGAAGCTTTCTTT; CDR3: CAISGEQNTEAFF; D: .; size: .; V: TRBV10-3; length: 13; J: TRBJ1-1
DNA: TGTGCCAGCAGTTCCTCCGAGGTGAACACTGAAGCTTTCTTT; CDR3: CASSSSEVNTEAFF; D: .; size: few; V: TRBV6-6; length: 14; J: TRBJ1-1
DNA: TGTGCCAGCAGCGTAGTAGAAACGAGTGGGCAGTTCTTC; CDR3: CASSVVETSGQFF; D: .; size: few; V: TRBV9; length: 13; J: TRBJ2-1
DNA: TGCGCCAGCAGCCAAGACGGCAGGGCTCAGCCCCAGCATTTT; CDR3: CASSQDGRAQPQHF; D: .; size: many; V: TRBV4-3; length: 14; J: TRBJ1-5
DNA: TGCGCCAGCAGCTTGGCCGCGCGGGTGACCTACGAGCAGTACTTC; CDR3: CASSLAARVTYEQYF; D: .; size: few; V: TRBV5-1; length: 15; J: TRBJ2-7
DNA: TGTGCCAGCAGCGCCTCTTTGACAGATACGCAGTATTTT; CDR3: CASSASLTDTQYF; D: .; size: few; V: TRBV7-9; length: 13; J: TRBJ2-3
DNA: TGTGCCAGAATGGGATCAATACCGGGCAATCAGCCCCAGCATTTT; CDR3: CARMGSIPGNQPQHF; D: .; size: .; V: TRBV19; length: 15; J: TRBJ1-5
DNA: TGTGCCAGCAGCCAAATAGCGGGTTACGAGCAGTACTTC; CDR3: CASSQIAGYEQYF; D: TRBD2; size: .; V: TRBV3-1; length: 13; J: TRBJ2-7
DNA: TGCAGCGTTAATGGGGTTAGCAATGAGCAGTTCTTC; CDR3: CSVNGVSNEQFF; D: .; size: many; V: TRBV29-1; length: 12; J: TRBJ2-1
DNA: TGTGCCATCAGTGATTCCGACAGGGCGGAAGCTTTCTTT; CDR3: CAISDSDRAEAFF; D: TRBD1; size: .; V: TRBV10-3; length: 13; J: TRBJ1-1
DNA: TGTGCCAGCAGCATAATAAGGACAGGGGGTATGTACGAGCAGTACTTC; CDR3: CASSIIRTGGMYEQYF; D: .; size: .; V: TRBV21-1; length: 16; J: TRBJ2-7
DNA: TGTGCCAGCAGCTCCGACAGTTATAACACCGGGGAGCTGTTTTTT; CDR3: CASSSDSYNTGELFF; D: .; size: few; V: TRBV7-9; length: 15; J: TRBJ2-2
DNA: TGTGCCAGCAGCGTAGGCGGGAGTCGGGACGAGCAGTACTTC; CDR3: CASSVGGSRDEQYF; D: TRBD2; size: many; V: TRBV9; length: 14; J: TRBJ2-7
DNA: TGTGCCAGCAGCCGACCCCCCTCTGGAAACACCATATATTTT; CDR3: CASSRPPSGNTIYF; D: .; size: .; V: TRBV11-2; length: 14; J: TRBJ1-3
DNA: TGTGCCTGGACCAATATGGGAGGGGGAAGCTATGGCTACACCTTC; CDR3: CAWTNMGGGSYGYTF; D: .; size: few; V: TRBV30; length: 15; J: TRBJ1-2
DNA: TGTGCCAGCAGCCCCTGGACAGGCAGGACCAACAATGAGCAGTTCTTC; CDR3: CASSPWTGRTNNEQFF; D: TRBD1; size: few; V: TRBV7-9; length: 16; J: TRBJ2-1
DNA: TGTGCCAGCAGTGAAGCAGGGGGACGCGATGAGCAGTTCTTC; CDR3: CASSEAGGRDEQFF; D: .; size: .; V: TRBV6-1; length: 14; J: TRBJ2-1
DNA: TGTGCCAGCAGCTTGGGCAGCCTCACACCCCTCCACTTT; CDR3: CASSLGSLTPLHF; D: .; size: many; V: TRBV11-2; length: 13; J: TRBJ1-6
DNA: TGTGCCAGCAGCCGTAATCAGCCCCAGCATTTT; CDR3: CASSRNQPQHF; D: .; size: many; V: TRBV28; length: 11; J: TRBJ1-5
DNA: TGTGCCACCAGTGATTCGCGGCGGGCCCAAGAGACCCAGTACTTC; CDR3: CATSDSRRAQETQYF; D: .; size: many; V: TRBV24-1; length: 15; J: TRBJ2-5
DNA: TGTGCCAGCAGCTTGGCTCAGGGGCGAATTCCTCAGTACTTC; CDR3: CASSLAQGRIPQYF; D: .; size: many; V: TRBV5-8; length: 14; J: TRBJ2-4
DNA: TGTGCCACCAGCGGCGAATCTAGCGGGAGGACATTCGGGGGGGACACAGATACGCAGTATTTT; CDR3: CATSGESSGRTFGGDTDTQYF; D: TRBD2; size: .; V: TRBV15; length: 21; J: TRBJ2-3
DNA: TGCAGTGCTAGAGAGACAGGTCTGAACACTGAAGCTTTCTTT; CDR3: CSARETGLNTEAFF; D: .; size: many; V: TRBV20-1; length: 14; J: TRBJ1-1
DNA: TGTGCCTGGACGTTGAGGGAGCGGGGCTCCTACAATGAGCAGTTCTTC; CDR3: CAWTLRERGSYNEQFF; D: TRBD2; size: .; V: TRBV30; length: 16; J: TRBJ2-1
DNA: TGTGCCAGCAGTGGAAACCTAGGGGGCACAGCCTACGAGCAGTACTTC; CDR3: CASSGNLGGTAYEQYF; D: TRBD1; size: .; V: TRBV28; length: 16; J: TRBJ2-7
DNA: TGTGCCAGCAGCTGGTCCCCAATTTCTAGCACAGATACGCAGTATTTT; CDR3: CASSWSPISSTDTQYF; D: .; size: .; V: TRBV7-9; length: 16; J: TRBJ2-3
DNA: TGTGCCAGCAGCAAAGCTACTACAGGGGGCAACTACGAGCAGTACTTC; CDR3: CASSKATTGGNYEQYF; D: .; size: .; V: TRBV21-1; length: 16; J: TRBJ2-7